This note documents a single T cell receptor beta chain sequence. In this sample, this clonotype turned up many times. The antigen it binds to is not known. No quality values exist for individual bases; no much larger clone is one base distant. There are 14 amino acids in the CDR3, from cysteine to phenylalanine inclusive. This entry keeps only the CDR3 DNA: 42 bases, framed from base 1. V and J are trimmed by 5 bases and 7 bases, and the gene matches miss 7 bases of the junction. CDR1 MNHNY and CDR2 SVGAGI were looked up in the germline V gene (reference sequence). Library construction relied on 5' RACE. Sequenced on a NextSeq 500. In the TCR library protocol, a unique molecular identifier was attached to each TCR cDNA molecule so that PCR and sequencing errors could be corrected. The authors processed their data as follows. TCR identification, UMI-based error correction and CDR3 extraction were all carried out with Decombinator tools. Expanded TCRs were defined as those above a frequency of 2 per 1,000, corresponding to the top 1% of the tumor frequency distribution. Each repertoire was subsampled 100 times to 5,000 TCRs, after which Renyi diversity was computed with the R vegan package. To build CDR3 similarity networks, amino acid triplet string-kernel similarity was used, and CDR3s were connected when their pairwise similarity was above 0.82. TCRdb trimmed public reads at Q25 via fastp, called clones via MiXCR and kept in-frame beta chains. Entries that share a CDR3 protein sequence are merged under the most common genes and DNA. It is TCRdb's table, rather than the study itself, that gives the V and J calls and clone size. Recorded for this sample are roughly 25,000 distinct CDR3 sequences; about 4.7% of them occurred a single time. In total, the top ten clones hold about 5% of the sample.

This entry is derived from a study of spatial heterogeneity in lung cancer (dated by TCRdb to the late 2010s). At the level of the whole study: Beta-chain transcripts were consistently detected in greater numbers than alpha-chain transcripts, which likely reflected higher beta-chain transcript abundance. Both alpha and beta chains were TCR-sequenced in around 220 tumor regions, approximately 64 matched nontumor lung samples and 56 PBMC samples obtained at surgery. In the raw uncorrected reads, each unique combination of TCR and UMI appeared on average more than ten times. The study quantitatively compared TCR alpha and beta repertoires across multiple tumor regions, matched nontumor lung and blood in non-small cell lung cancer. Nonsynonymous mutation counts, determined by whole-exome sequencing of tumor tissue, were related to features of the TCR repertoire.

Overall study outcomes, separate from this receptor: Ubiquitous expanded tumor TCRs were detected in blood more often at tumor resection than at routine follow-up. Confirming at a functional level the hypothesis that regional TCRs recognize regional mutations was considered to require additional single-cell paired TCR alpha and beta sequencing.

The sample's time point label, decoded: sample taken at primary tumor resection. Samples were obtained from 72 patients with early-stage, untreated non-small cell lung cancer from the lung TRACERx cohort. For TCR sequencing, whole RNA was extracted from tumor and nontumor lung tissue, or from cryopreserved PBMC samples, and no cell sorting was done. A patient was chosen for TCR sequencing only when enough RNA was available from at least two tumor regions. The V and J segments used are TRBV6-6 and TRBJ2-4; TRBD1 aligns with 8 central bases. This receptor was taken from a male donor with early-stage non-small cell lung cancer. The sequencing here drew on PBMCs, taken at surgery. The nucleotide sequence is given as TGTGCCAGCAGTAAAACAGGGGGAAGGAACATTCAGTACTTC. Its protein reads: CASSKTGGRNIQYF.